The rows below give T cell receptor beta chains drawn from one sample of a study of blood T cells in healthy people across ages. TCRdb itself ran the 5' RACE reads through MiXCR, one entry per CDR3 protein. Here the sample spans 540,000 or so distinct CDR3 sequences, around 48% being singletons. The specimen was blood. These TCRs come from a man older than 75 in good health. Each CDR3 is given with its conserved first and last residue. A D gene is named only where the DNA matches it firmly. Clone size is given for some rows only: seen once, a few or many times, or a class if the clone is expanded.

TRBV6-5	TRBJ2-2	-	-	TGTGCCAGCAGTTACGGAGGGGCCGGGGAGCTGTTTTTT	CASSYGGAGELFF
TRBV27	TRBJ1-2	-	-	TGTGCCAGCGCAAAAGAGGGGTATGCTCATGGCTACACCTTC	CASAKEGYAHGYTF
TRBV4-2	TRBJ2-3	TRBD2	-	TGTGCCAGCAGCCAAGTAGCGGGAGCTGGGTATACGCAGTATTTT	CASSQVAGAGYTQYF
TRBV12-3/TRBV12-4	TRBJ2-1	TRBD1	few	TGTGCCAGCAGTTTTCGGGACAGCCACAATGAGCAGTTCTTC	CASSFRDSHNEQFF
TRBV5-1	TRBJ1-2	TRBD1	few	TGCGCCAGCAGCGGCTCAGGGGGCCCCTACGACTATGGCTACACCTTC	CASSGSGGPYDYGYTF
TRBV7-3	TRBJ2-1	TRBD2	many	TGTGCCAGCAGCTTATTCGCAGCGGGAGGGCTCTCCTACAATGAGCAGTTCTTC	CASSLFAAGGLSYNEQFF
TRBV6-6	TRBJ1-1	-	few	TGTGCCACTCGGGGGGCGGGGAACACTGAAGCTTTCTTT	CATRGAGNTEAFF
TRBV27	TRBJ2-3	-	-	TGTGCCAGCTCTTCAGAATGGGGGAAGGAGTATTTT	CASSSEWGKEYF
TRBV28	TRBJ2-1	-	-	TGTGCCAGCAGTCGAGCGGACTTGGGATACAATGAGCAGTTCTTC	CASSRADLGYNEQFF
TRBV21-1	TRBJ1-2	-	-	TGTGCCAGCAGCAAAGGGCGTAAGGCTGCGGCGATTAACTATGGCTACACCTTC	CASSKGRKAAAINYGYTF
TRBV7-8	TRBJ2-4	-	few	TGTGCCAGCAGCTTAGCCCCGCCGCTACTAGCCAAAAACATTCAGTACTTC	CASSLAPPLLAKNIQYF
TRBV20-1	TRBJ1-2	TRBD1	-	TGCAGTGCTCCCCGGACAGGGGGCGGGGATGGCTACACCTTC	CSAPRTGGGDGYTF
TRBV5-1	TRBJ2-7	TRBD2	-	TGCGCCAGCAGCTTGGGGGGGACTAGAAACTACGAGCAGTACTTC	CASSLGGTRNYEQYF
TRBV12-3/TRBV12-4	TRBJ2-7	-	-	TGTGCCAGCAGTTCCCCTCGGCGCGAGCAGTACTTC	CASSSPRREQYF